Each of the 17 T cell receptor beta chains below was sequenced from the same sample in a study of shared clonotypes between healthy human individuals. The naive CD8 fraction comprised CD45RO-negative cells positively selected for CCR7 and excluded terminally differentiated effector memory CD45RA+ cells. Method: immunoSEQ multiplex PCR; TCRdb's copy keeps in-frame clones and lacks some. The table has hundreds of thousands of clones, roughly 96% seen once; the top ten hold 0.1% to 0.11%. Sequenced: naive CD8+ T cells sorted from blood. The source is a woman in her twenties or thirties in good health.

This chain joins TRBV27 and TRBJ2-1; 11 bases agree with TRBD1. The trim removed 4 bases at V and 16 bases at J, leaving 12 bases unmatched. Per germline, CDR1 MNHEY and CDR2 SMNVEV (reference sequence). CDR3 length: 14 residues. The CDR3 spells CASSYSGTGGYYFF. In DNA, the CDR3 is TGTGCCAGCAGTTACTCCGGGACAGGGGGATATTATTTCTTC.

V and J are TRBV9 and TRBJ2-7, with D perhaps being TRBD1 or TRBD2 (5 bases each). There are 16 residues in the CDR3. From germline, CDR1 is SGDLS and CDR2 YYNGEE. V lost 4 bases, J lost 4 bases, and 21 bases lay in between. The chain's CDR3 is CASSSHPRTPGYEQYF. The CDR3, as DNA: TGTGCCAGCAGCTCACACCCCCGGACACCGGGGTACGAGCAGTACTTC.

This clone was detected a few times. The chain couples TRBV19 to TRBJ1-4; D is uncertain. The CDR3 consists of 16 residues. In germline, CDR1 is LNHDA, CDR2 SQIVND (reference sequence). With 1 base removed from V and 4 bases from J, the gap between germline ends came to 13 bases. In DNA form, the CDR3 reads TGTGCCAGTAGTATAGGGCGGATTTCGGGTAATGAAAAACTGTTTTTT. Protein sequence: CASSIGRISGNEKLFF.

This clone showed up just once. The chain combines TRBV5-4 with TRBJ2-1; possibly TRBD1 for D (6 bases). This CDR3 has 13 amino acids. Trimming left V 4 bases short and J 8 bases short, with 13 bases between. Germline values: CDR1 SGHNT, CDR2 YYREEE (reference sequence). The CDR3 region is CASSLAGVDEQFF. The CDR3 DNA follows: TGTGCCAGCAGCCTCGCAGGGGTCGATGAGCAGTTCTTC.

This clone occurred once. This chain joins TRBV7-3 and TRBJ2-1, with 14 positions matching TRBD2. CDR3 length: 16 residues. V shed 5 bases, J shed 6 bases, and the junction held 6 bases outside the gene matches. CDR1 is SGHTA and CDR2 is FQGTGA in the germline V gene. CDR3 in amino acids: CASSGIGTSGSNEQFF. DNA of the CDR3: TGTGCCAGCAGCGGCATCGGGACTAGCGGGAGCAATGAGCAGTTCTTC.

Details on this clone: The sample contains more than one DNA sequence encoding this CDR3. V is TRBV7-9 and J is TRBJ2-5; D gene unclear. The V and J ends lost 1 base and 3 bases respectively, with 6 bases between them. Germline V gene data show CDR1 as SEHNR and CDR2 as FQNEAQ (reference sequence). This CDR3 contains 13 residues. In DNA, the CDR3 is TGTGCCAGCAGCTTAGTAGGCGAAGAGACCCAGTACTTC. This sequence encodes CASSLVGEETQYF.

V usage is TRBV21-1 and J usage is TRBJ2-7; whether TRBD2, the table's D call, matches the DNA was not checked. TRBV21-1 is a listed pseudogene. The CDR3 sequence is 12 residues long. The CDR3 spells CARPRGDYEQYF. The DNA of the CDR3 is TGTGCCAGACCTCGGGGAGACTACGAGCAGTACTTC.

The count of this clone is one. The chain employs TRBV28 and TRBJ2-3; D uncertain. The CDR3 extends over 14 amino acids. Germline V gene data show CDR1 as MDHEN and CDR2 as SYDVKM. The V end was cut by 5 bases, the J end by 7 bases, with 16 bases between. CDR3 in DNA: TGTGCCAGCAGTCTCCGGTGGACGGATCATACGCAGTATTTT. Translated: CASSLRWTDHTQYF.

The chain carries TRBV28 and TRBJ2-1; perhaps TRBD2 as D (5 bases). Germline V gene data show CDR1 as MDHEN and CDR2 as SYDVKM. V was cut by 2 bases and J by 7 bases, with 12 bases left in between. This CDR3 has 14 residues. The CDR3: CASSLAGLGNEQFF. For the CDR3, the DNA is TGTGCCAGCAGTTTAGCGGGCCTTGGTAATGAGCAGTTCTTC.

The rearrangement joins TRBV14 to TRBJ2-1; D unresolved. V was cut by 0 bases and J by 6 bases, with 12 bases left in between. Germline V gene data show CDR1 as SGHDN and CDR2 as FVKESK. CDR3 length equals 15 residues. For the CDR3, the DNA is TGTGCCAGCAGCCAAGACTTGTGGAGCTTCAATGAGCAGTTCTTC. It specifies CASSQDLWSFNEQFF. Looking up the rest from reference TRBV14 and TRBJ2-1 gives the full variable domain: EAGVTQFPSHSVIEKGQTVTLRCDPISGHDNLYWYRRVMGKEIKFLLHFVKESKQDESGMPNNRFLAERTGGTYSTLKVQPAELEDSGVYFCASSQDLWSFNEQFFGPGTRLTVL.

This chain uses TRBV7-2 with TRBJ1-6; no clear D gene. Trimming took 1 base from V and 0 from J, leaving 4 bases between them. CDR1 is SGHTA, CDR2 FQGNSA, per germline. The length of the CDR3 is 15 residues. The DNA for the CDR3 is TGTGCCAGCAGCTTAGACAACTCCTATAATTCACCCCTCCACTTT. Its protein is CASSLDNSYNSPLHF.

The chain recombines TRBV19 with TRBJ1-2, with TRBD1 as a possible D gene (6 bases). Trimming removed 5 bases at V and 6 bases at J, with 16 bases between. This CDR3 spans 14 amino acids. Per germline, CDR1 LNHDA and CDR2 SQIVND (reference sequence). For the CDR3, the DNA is TGTGCCAGTAGTCCTCGATTACAGGGTCATGGCTACACCTTC. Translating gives CASSPRLQGHGYTF.

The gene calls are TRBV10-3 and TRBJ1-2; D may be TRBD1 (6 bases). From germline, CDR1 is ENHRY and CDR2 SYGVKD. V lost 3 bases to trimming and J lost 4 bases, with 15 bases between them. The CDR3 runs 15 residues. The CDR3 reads CAISDHLGTIYGYTF. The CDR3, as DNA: TGTGCCATCAGTGATCATTTGGGGACAATCTATGGCTACACCTTC.

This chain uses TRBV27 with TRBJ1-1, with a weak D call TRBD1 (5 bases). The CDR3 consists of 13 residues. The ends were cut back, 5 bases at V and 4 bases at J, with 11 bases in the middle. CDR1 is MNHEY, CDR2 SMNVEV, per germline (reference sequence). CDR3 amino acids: CASSPQGITEAFF. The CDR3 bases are TGTGCCAGCAGTCCTCAGGGAATCACTGAAGCTTTCTTT.

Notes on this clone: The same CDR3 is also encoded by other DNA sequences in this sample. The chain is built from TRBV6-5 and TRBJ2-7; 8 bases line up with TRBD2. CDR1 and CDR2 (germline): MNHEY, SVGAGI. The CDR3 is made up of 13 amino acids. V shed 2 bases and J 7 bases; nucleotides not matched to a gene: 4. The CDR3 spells CASSYPGGGEQYF. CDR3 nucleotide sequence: TGTGCCAGCAGTTACCCCGGGGGGGGTGAGCAGTACTTC.

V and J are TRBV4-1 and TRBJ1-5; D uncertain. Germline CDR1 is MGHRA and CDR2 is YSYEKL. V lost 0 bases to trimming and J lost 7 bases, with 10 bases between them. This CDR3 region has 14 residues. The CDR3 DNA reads TGCGCCAGCAGCCAAGACGGGGTAGGGCAGCCCCAGCATTTT. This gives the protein CASSQDGVGQPQHF.

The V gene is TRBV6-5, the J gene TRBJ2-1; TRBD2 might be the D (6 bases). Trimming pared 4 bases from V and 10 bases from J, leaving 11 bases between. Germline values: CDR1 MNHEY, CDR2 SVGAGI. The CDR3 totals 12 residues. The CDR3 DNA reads TGTGCCAGCAGTTCCGCAAGCGGGGAGCAGTTCTTC. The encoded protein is CASSSASGEQFF.